The source of this T cell receptor (beta chain) is a study of post-analysis software for immune sequencing data. Prepared libraries of TCR beta cDNA carried unique molecular identifiers. Using its own MiXCR run on the PCR reads, TCRdb lists one record per CDR3 protein. Of about 460,000 distinct CDR3 sequences listed, approximately 46% were seen once; the top ten hold roughly 12%. The CDR3 is made up of 16 amino acids. Germline V gene data show CDR1 as SGHRS and CDR2 as YFSETQ. The germline V and J ends were trimmed by 3 bases and 0 bases, with 15 bases remaining between them. Overall study findings and caveats: Strong co-clustering by F measure was seen for same-batch samples. TRBV5-6, TRBV5-1 and TRBV20-1 belonged to a set of roughly 5 TRBV segments that were more frequent in patients than controls. For normalized Chao1 diversity, multiple sclerosis patients scored significantly lower than controls did.

On this clonotype: Its antigen is as yet unknown.

This chain links TRBV5-1 with TRBJ1-1; perhaps TRBD1 as D (6 bases). The sample taken for sequencing was blood. The source is a girl aged 5 to 17 with multiple sclerosis. The CDR3 reads CASSYDTGRMNTEAFF. The DNA of the CDR3 is TGCGCCAGCAGCTATGATACAGGGAGGATGAACACTGAAGCTTTCTTT.